In its sample, the clone carrying this T cell receptor beta chain was seen a few times. This sample was included in a study of ipilimumab plus nivolumab after autologous stem cell transplantation. The CDR3 runs 16 residues. The germline CDR1 and CDR2 sequences are SGHDN and FVKESK. The V end was cut by 4 bases, the J end by 5 bases, with 20 bases between. TCRdb's table, derived via immunoSEQ multiplex PCR, lists solely in-frame clones and lacks some. Found here are around 13,000 clones, around 73% of them singletons; the top ten hold 15% to 20%. This rearrangement joins TRBV14 to TRBJ1-1; tentative D call: TRBD1 (6 bases). The source of this sequence is a male donor with diffuse large B-cell lymphoma. The input for sequencing was PBMCs, taken in a trial of ipilimumab plus nivolumab as post-transplant consolidation. CDR3 in amino acids: CASSRETYRVDTEAFF. CDR3 DNA: TGTGCCAGCAGCCGAGAAACCTACAGGGTAGATACTGAAGCTTTCTTT. The whole variable domain, filled in from reference TRBV14 and TRBJ1-1, reads EAGVTQFPSHSVIEKGQTVTLRCDPISGHDNLYWYRRVMGKEIKFLLHFVKESKQDESGMPNNRFLAERTGGTYSTLKVQPAELEDSGVYFCASSRETYRVDTEAFFGQGTRLTVV.